Each of the 3 T cell receptor beta chains below was sequenced from the same sample in a study of quantifying T cell responses using KT2 cells. Study-wide background: Reverse transcription used primers in the TCR alpha and beta constant regions.

Each cDNA got a UMI-containing oligo ligated at its 3' end. An equimolar mix of RC1.1 and RC1.2 primed the beta chain across TRBC1 and TRBC2. TCRdb reanalysed the UMI-ligation and nested PCR reads using MiXCR and keeps one entry per CDR3 protein. Among around 44,000 distinct CDR3 sequences listed, more than 15% were seen once. The sample consisted of PBMCs spiked with cells of the T cell clone KT2. These TCRs come from a human donor.

In its sample, this clonotype was seen a few times. The rearrangement uses TRBV4-1 and TRBJ1-1, with D tentatively TRBD1 (5 bases). The CDR3 sequence is 14 residues long. V lost 0 bases to trimming and J lost 9 bases, with 14 bases between them. Germline assignment: CDR1 MGHRA and CDR2 YSYEKL. This chain's CDR3 is CASSQDILTDKAFF. The CDR3 DNA reads as TGCGCCAGCAGCCAAGATATCCTGACGGACAAAGCTTTCTTT.

V gene TRBV6-2 or TRBV6-3 combines with J gene TRBJ2-3; D call uncertain. Germline-derived CDR1 and CDR2 are MNHEY and SVGEGT. V dropped 4 bases and J dropped 1 base, with 9 bases sitting between them. There are 14 residues in the CDR3. The CDR3 region has the DNA TGTGCCAGCAGTTTCGTCGAGGGCACAGATACGCAGTATTTT. It specifies CASSFVEGTDTQYF.

The table lists this clonotype with a few counts. The genes are TRBV12-3 or TRBV12-4 and TRBJ2-3, with D perhaps matching TRBD1 or TRBD2 (5 bases each). V was pared by 3 bases and J by 1 base, with 8 bases between. The CDR3 length is 14 residues. The CDR3 reads CASSLRGGTDTQYF. The CDR3 nucleotides read TGTGCCAGCAGTTTGAGGGGTGGCACAGATACGCAGTATTTT.